This TCR beta chain came from a study of T cell responses to AZD1222 COVID-19 vaccine. On this clone: Its antigen is unknown.

Assay: immunoSEQ multiplex PCR; the TCRdb copy retains only in-frame clones and omits some. Of 200,000 to 250,000 clones in the sample, approximately 94% were seen once. The CDR3 has 14 amino acids. Trimming removed 3 bases from V and 8 bases from J, with 16 bases in between. CDR1 and CDR2 (germline): SGHDN, FVKESK. Overall study results and limits: At baseline, seropositivity was found in only a handful of AZD1222 recipients.

The gene calls are TRBV14 and TRBJ1-2; D may be TRBD1 (6 bases). The sequences come from peripheral blood, collected on day 0 of MenACWY control vaccination. This TCR was recovered from an adult in good health. In nucleotides, the CDR3 is TGTGCCAGCAGCCAGAAACGACAGGCCGGAGGCTACACCTTC. Amino acids: CASSQKRQAGGYTF.